Sequencing of this T cell receptor (beta chain) was carried out in a study of CD8+ T cells in alopecia areata (dated by TCRdb to 2017 to 2018). Broadly, across the study: Treated patients were enrolled in an open-label pilot trial of oral tofacitinib, 5 to 10 mg twice daily, for moderate-to-severe alopecia areata. Patients stayed on tofacitinib for 6 to 18 months and then had 6 months of follow-up off drug so that delayed response and recurrence could be assessed. The SALT score, which quantifies the percentage of affected scalp surface area, was used to measure disease severity in treated patients. The study used high-throughput TCRbeta sequencing to examine T cell clonal expansion in alopecia areata, in both the C3H/HeJ mouse model and human patients. On the human side, TCRbeta sequencing was run on scalp tissue and on sorted CD4+ and CD8+ peripheral blood T cells from healthy controls and from alopecia areata patients with either patchy or totalis/universalis disease. Biopsies were taken from tofacitinib-treated patients at baseline and again at 4 and 24 weeks into treatment, and several of those patients also had a later scalp biopsy. Scalp clonality was compared among normal scalp (n=4), patchy alopecia areata scalp (n=8), and alopecia totalis/universalis scalp (n=8). The RNA source kit depended on sample type: the PAXgene miRNA kit for fixed scalp, the miRNeasy kit for PBMCs, and the RNeasy kit for mouse skin. Amplification of TCRbeta CDR3 regions was done by immunoSEQ multiplex PCR using 35 Vbeta forward primers and 13 Jbeta reverse primers. Points the paper makes about the study in general: Compared with normal scalp, lesional scalp, particularly in alopecia totalis/universalis, had higher clonality and more expanded CD8+ clones, which suggests antigenic drive. Many expanded lesional clones were found to persist in scalp and blood during tofacitinib treatment, and relapse after treatment cessation may be partly explained by this persistence. Unlike mouse skin, which is dominated by gammadelta T cells, normal human skin has resident alphabeta T cells that are also sequenced, and this complicates analysis of the scalp TCR repertoire. Compared with mice, TCR sequences shared between patients were less clear, possibly partly because of HLA diversity across the patient population. Because the treated cohort was small and had just a single nonresponder, larger studies are needed to establish links between baseline CD8+ expansion and response. With tofacitinib, both scalp clonality and the number of expanded CD8+ clones among the top 100 scalp clones went down significantly.

This clone was picked up one time. Its binding antigen is unknown. Qualities for individual bases were not recorded, and no much larger clone is one base off. Relative to germline, V is 4 bases shorter and J is 4 bases shorter, with 17 bases between their ends. Its CDR3 holds 16 amino acids, cysteine through phenylalanine. Only the CDR3 region is kept as DNA, spanning 48 bases read in frame from base 1. In the germline V gene, CDR1 corresponds to SGHDT and CDR2 to YYEEEE. The treatment or condition label of this sample denotes: oral pan-JAK inhibitor, 5-10 mg twice daily. Peripheral blood and lesional scalp punch biopsies were obtained from patients with alopecia areata. PBMCs were separated by density centrifugation and stained for CD3, CD4 and CD8, after which CD4+ and CD8+ T cells were sorted on a FACSAria. Library prep was done by the immunoSEQ multiplex PCR assay. To provide template for TCR sequencing, every sample had RNA extracted and reverse transcribed into cDNA. First-strand cDNA was synthesized with SuperScript III using a 2:1 mix of oligo-dT and random hexamers. A synthetic immune receptor repertoire was used to gauge amplification bias, and whatever bias remained was removed computationally. The authors processed their data as follows. After raw reads were preprocessed to remove errors, the CDR3 was defined following IMGT conventions as running from the conserved cysteine to phenylalanine. Clonality was computed as 1 minus the Shannon entropy, with the entropy normalized by log2 of the number of productive unique TCRs. CD4 or CD8 identity of scalp clones was inferred by cross-referencing scalp TCRbeta sequences with sorted blood CD4 and CD8 repertoires. TCRdb stores this immuneACCESS table with in-frame sequences only. Part of the clones is absent; in the studies checked, under half of the shortfall reflects unresolved V genes, and no reason is known for the rest. The D gene and trimming were derived from the DNA, and the V and J assignments and clone size from that table. The sample table records 250,000 to 350,000 clones; 45% to 70% of these occur just once. The ten largest clonotypes hold roughly 0.93% of the sample.

The source of this sequence is a human donor with alopecia areata. Sequences were derived from CD4+ T cells sorted from blood, sampled at approximately week 52, from a patient treated with tofacitinib. The V and J genes are TRBV5-6 and TRBJ2-2, with the D assignment possibly TRBD1 or TRBD2, given 5 matching bases for each. Here is the DNA: TGTGCCAGCAGCCTGGGAGTCAGGGCGGGCACCGGGGAGCTGTTTTTT. This yields the protein CASSLGVRAGTGELFF.